This note documents a single TCR beta chain sequence. This clone's antigen is unknown. Base quality data are lacking; no much larger clone is found one base away. This specimen belongs to a study of T cell changes during pregnancy in multiple sclerosis (dated by TCRdb to between 2018 and 2021). In terms of the full investigation: The study looked at changes in the T cell repertoire across pregnancy in women with multiple sclerosis.

Germline trimming: 4 bases from V, 7 bases from J; junction bases outside gene matches: 11. From the cysteine up to the phenylalanine, the CDR3 has a length of 16 residues. The CDR3 DNA has 48 bases and is translated from base 1. CDR1 MRHNA and CDR2 SNTAGT were looked up in the germline V gene. The library was produced with the immunoSEQ multiplex PCR assay. The table comes from immuneACCESS by way of TCRdb, which keeps in-frame sequences with V and J called. Part of the clones is missing from these tables; in studies checked, under half for an unresolved V gene and the rest for unknown reasons. In this sample the table shows about 56,000 clones, about nine tenths of which occur a single time. The top ten clones comprise 2.2% of the sample.

This chain is built from TRBV6-4 and TRBJ2-1, with TRBD2 matching 9 junction bases. The sequencing used peripheral blood, collected in the first trimester of pregnancy. This receptor was obtained from a female donor in good health, enrolled as a control in a pregnancy study. The CDR3 protein is CASSASPSGESNEQFF. At the DNA level, the sequence is TGTGCCAGCAGTGCCTCCCCTAGCGGGGAATCTAATGAGCAGTTCTTC.